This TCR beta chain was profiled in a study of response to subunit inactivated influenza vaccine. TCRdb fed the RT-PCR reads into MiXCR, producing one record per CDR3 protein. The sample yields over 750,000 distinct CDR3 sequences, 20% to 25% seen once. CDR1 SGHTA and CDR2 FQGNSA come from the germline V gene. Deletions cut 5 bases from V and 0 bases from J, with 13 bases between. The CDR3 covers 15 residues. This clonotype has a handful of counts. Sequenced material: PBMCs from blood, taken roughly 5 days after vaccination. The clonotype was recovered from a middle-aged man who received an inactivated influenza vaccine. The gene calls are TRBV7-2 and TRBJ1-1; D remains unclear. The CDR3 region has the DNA TGTGCCAGCAGCATCAACAGATTACTGAACACTGAAGCTTTCTTT. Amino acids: CASSINRLLNTEAFF.